Each of the 32 T cell receptor beta chains below was sequenced from the same sample in a study of shared clonotypes between healthy human individuals. Sequencing used immunoSEQ multiplex PCR; TCRdb keeps in-frame clones, though not all of them. The table shows more than 400,000 clones, with 95% to 97% occurring only once. Sequenced sample: naive CD4+ T cells sorted from blood. Subset noted: CD45RA+ positively selected. These receptors were taken from a woman under 40 in good health.

This clone was observed a few times. Other DNA variants within this sample encode the same CDR3. CDR3 bases: TGCAGTGCTAGGGGCAATCAGCCCCAGCATTTT. This encodes CSARGNQPQHF. The chain links TRBV20-1 to TRBJ1-5; D ambiguous. Trimming removed 3 bases from V and 2 bases from J, with 2 bases in between. This CDR3 region has 11 residues. Germline V lookup: CDR1 DFQATT, CDR2 SNEGSKA (reference sequence).

V usage is TRBV27 and J usage is TRBJ1-4; D uncertain. The CDR3 loop spans 15 amino acids. V was clipped by 6 bases and J by 6 bases, with 17 bases between them. In germline, CDR1 is MNHEY, CDR2 SMNVEV (reference sequence). CDR3 protein: CASSSSGRSDEKLFF. For the CDR3, the DNA is TGTGCCAGCAGCTCCAGTGGAAGGAGTGATGAAAAACTGTTTTTT.

J is TRBJ2-5 and V is TRBV19; possibly TRBD1 for D (6 bases). In germline, CDR1 is LNHDA, CDR2 SQIVND (reference sequence). The CDR3 sequence is 14 residues long. Deletions cut 3 bases from V and 7 bases from J, with 15 bases between. CDR3 sequence reads: CASSIYAGAGTQYF. CDR3 DNA: TGTGCCAGTAGTATCTACGCAGGGGCCGGGACCCAGTACTTC.

CDR3 residues: CASSPVGATNEKLFF. The CDR3 DNA sequence: TGTGCCAGCAGCCCCGTGGGGGCGACTAATGAAAAACTGTTTTTT. The chain uses TRBV7-9 and TRBJ1-4; D is perhaps TRBD1 (6 bases). Germline V gives CDR1 SEHNR, CDR2 FQNEAQ (reference sequence). V was trimmed by 5 bases and J by 2 bases, leaving 12 bases between them. The CDR3 is 15 amino acids.

The chain recombines TRBV5-1 with TRBJ2-7; 7 bases are shared with TRBD2. Germline-derived CDR1 and CDR2 are SGHRS and YFSETQ. The CDR3 extends over 17 amino acids. The J segment lost 2 bases and the V segment lost 1 base, leaving 12 bases of the junction unmatched. The CDR3 loop reads CASSLIPSGVEAYEQYF. In DNA, the CDR3 is TGCGCCAGCAGCTTGATTCCTAGCGGAGTCGAAGCCTACGAGCAGTACTTC.

The J gene is TRBJ2-2, the V gene TRBV28; D is possibly TRBD1 (6 bases). The CDR3 sequence is 17 residues long. The germline gives CDR1 MDHEN, CDR2 SYDVKM. The V end was cut by 2 bases, the J end by 6 bases, with 19 bases between. CDR3 residues: CASSLPDGQTRSGELFF. The CDR3 coding sequence is TGTGCCAGCAGTTTACCCGACGGACAGACCAGATCCGGGGAGCTGTTTTTT.

This clone has a single count. This chain uses TRBV18 with TRBJ1-4; a weak D match, TRBD1 (6 bases). Per germline, CDR1 KGHSH and CDR2 LQKENI. The V gene lost 6 bases and the J gene lost 10 bases, with 15 bases spanning the gap. This CDR3 region has 13 residues. CDR3 protein: CASSGTQDTKLFF. The CDR3 DNA follows: TGTGCCAGCTCGGGGACACAAGATACAAAACTGTTTTTT.

V usage is TRBV7-9 and J usage is TRBJ2-1; either TRBD1 or TRBD2 may supply D (6 bases each). The germline CDR1 and CDR2 sequences are SEHNR and FQNEAQ (reference sequence). With 1 base removed from V and 7 bases from J, the gap between germline ends came to 20 bases. CDR3 length equals 17 residues. CDR3 region: CASSLGAAGNQGNEQFF. Here the CDR3 DNA reads TGTGCCAGCAGCTTAGGCGCGGCGGGAAATCAGGGGAATGAGCAGTTCTTC. The full variable domain, with the rest looked up from reference TRBV7-9 and TRBJ2-1, is DTGVSQNPRHKITKRGQNVTFRCDPISEHNRLYWYRQTLGQGPEFLTYFQNEAQLEKSRLLSDRFSAERPKGSFSTLEIQRTEQGDSAMYLCASSLGAAGNQGNEQFFGPGTRLTVL.

In nucleotides, the CDR3 is TGTGCCAGCAGCCGGACTAGCGGGAGCTCCTACGAGCAGTACTTC. Translating gives CASSRTSGSSYEQYF. The V and J genes are TRBV7-9 and TRBJ2-7, with 13 positions matching TRBD2. Germline V gene sequence: CDR1 SEHNR, CDR2 FQNEAQ (reference sequence). This CDR3 region has 15 residues. V trimming: 5 bases; J trimming: 0 bases; junction bases outside the gene matches: 1.

This rearrangement joins TRBV28 to TRBJ2-3; D is uncertain. CDR3 length: 15 amino acids. The V end was cut by 2 bases, the J end by 1 base, with 10 bases between. Per germline, CDR1 MDHEN and CDR2 SYDVKM. The CDR3 coding sequence is TGTGCCAGCAGTTTAAGGCACTCCCGCACAGATACGCAGTATTTT. It specifies CASSLRHSRTDTQYF.

The chain combines TRBV2 with TRBJ1-4, with no clear D. Germline V gene lookup returns CDR1 SNHLY and CDR2 FYNNEI. V lost 8 bases, J lost 5 bases, and 15 bases lay in between. The CDR3 has 14 amino acids. The CDR3: CASYPIGPNEKLFF. CDR3 DNA: TGTGCCAGCTATCCGATAGGCCCAAATGAAAAACTGTTTTTT.

V is TRBV18 and J is TRBJ2-7; perhaps TRBD1 as D (6 bases). This CDR3 is 15 amino acids long. V lost 2 bases and J 3 bases, leaving 14 bases between the germline ends. Germline CDR1 KGHSH, CDR2 LQKENI. CDR3 amino acids: CASSPSVQGNYEQYF. The CDR3 DNA reads TGTGCCAGCTCACCATCGGTACAGGGTAACTACGAGCAGTACTTC.

For the CDR3, the DNA is TGTGCCAGCACGACCGGCAGGGAAAATTCACCCCTCCACTTT. This gives the protein CASTTGRENSPLHF. The V gene is TRBV27, the J gene TRBJ1-6, with D possibly matching TRBD1 (5 bases). This CDR3 is 14 amino acids long. Germline V gene lookup returns CDR1 MNHEY and CDR2 SMNVEV (reference sequence). Trimming stripped 7 bases from V and 7 bases from J, with 14 bases between.

The chain links TRBV21-1 to TRBJ1-1. TRBV21-1 is listed as a pseudogene. The CDR3 length is 14 residues. CDR3 region: CASSTQGGVTEAFF. The CDR3 bases are TGTGCCAGCAGCACCCAGGGGGGGGTCACTGAAGCTTTCTTT.

This sequence joins TRBV28 and TRBJ2-5, with D possibly TRBD1 on 7 matching bases. TRBJ2-7 explains the end of the DNA better; the J call may be wrong. Germline V CDR1 and CDR2: MDHEN, SYDVKM. This CDR3 has 14 residues. As DNA, the CDR3 is TGTGCCAGCAGTCCGTCGACAGGGAGGTACGAGCAGTACTTC. Translated: CASSPSTGRYEQYF.

This clone appeared a single time. This chain uses TRBV5-1 with TRBJ2-5, with unresolved D. Per the germline V gene, CDR1 is SGHRS and CDR2 is YFSETQ. The CDR3 is 14 amino acids. The V gene lost 0 bases and the J gene lost 4 bases, with 10 bases spanning the gap. In DNA form, the CDR3 reads TGCGCCAGCAGCTTGGCCCGGATAGGAGAGACCCAGTACTTC. This gives the protein CASSLARIGETQYF.

This sequence joins TRBV7-2 and TRBJ1-1; maybe TRBD1 (5 bases). Germline CDR1 reads SGHTA; CDR2 reads FQGNSA. The CDR3 consists of 16 residues. The V and J ends lost 5 bases and 7 bases respectively, with 23 bases between them. The DNA of the CDR3 is TGTGCCAGCAGCGCCCCAGACAGAAGAACCACCCATGAAGCTTTCTTT. Encoded protein: CASSAPDRRTTHEAFF.

The chain has TRBV19 and TRBJ2-1, with 8 bases lining up with TRBD2. V shed 3 bases and J 0 bases; nucleotides not matched to a gene: 4. The CDR3 has 16 residues. Per the germline V gene, CDR1 is LNHDA and CDR2 is SQIVND (reference sequence). This CDR3 reads CASSMASGSSYNEQFF. The CDR3 DNA reads TGTGCCAGTAGTATGGCCAGCGGGAGCTCCTACAATGAGCAGTTCTTC.

This chain joins TRBV11-3 and TRBJ2-7; TRBD1 matches at 9 bases. The CDR3 covers 13 residues. J was trimmed by 5 bases and V by 5 bases; bases with no gene match: 4. The germline CDR1 and CDR2 sequences are SGHNT and YENEEA. The CDR3 DNA sequence: TGTGCCAGCAGCCCGACAGGGGGGGACGAGCAGTACTTC. Translated, it gives CASSPTGGDEQYF.

The chain uses TRBV28 and TRBJ2-5, with D perhaps matching TRBD1 (6 bases). V shed 5 bases and J shed 4 bases, with 20 bases lying between them. This CDR3 has 16 amino acids. Germline assignment: CDR1 MDHEN and CDR2 SYDVKM. CDR3 in amino acids: CASSPQTYRVGETQYF. The CDR3 nucleotides are TGTGCCAGCAGTCCCCAAACTTACAGGGTTGGAGAGACCCAGTACTTC.

The CDR3 DNA reads as TGTGCCAGCAGTTACGCCAGGGCAGCGACTCACACTGAAGCTTTCTTT. It specifies CASSYARAATHTEAFF. The rearrangement uses TRBV6-5 and TRBJ1-1, with D tentatively TRBD1 (5 bases). V lost 2 bases and J lost 3, with 16 bases in between. The CDR3 extends over 16 amino acids. CDR1 is MNHEY and CDR2 is SVGAGI in the germline V gene.

This chain connects TRBV10-1 to TRBJ2-7; tentatively, D is TRBD1 (6 bases). V was pared by 9 bases and J by 2 bases, with 23 bases between. This CDR3 spans 16 amino acids. The germline V gene encodes CDR1 WNHNN and CDR2 SYGVQD (reference sequence). CDR3 bases: TGCGCCAGAGACCGGAAGCTTGGGGGCCCGACCTACGAGCAGTACTTC. Residues: CARDRKLGGPTYEQYF.

This sequence joins TRBV19 and TRBJ2-5, with TRBD2 matching 14 bases. The germline CDR1 and CDR2 sequences are LNHDA and SQIVND (reference sequence). This CDR3 region has 17 residues. The ends lost 4 bases at V and 3 bases at J; junction bases unmatched: 7. The CDR3 loop reads CASSKTSGRALEETQYF. Here the CDR3 DNA reads TGTGCCAGTAGTAAGACTAGCGGGAGGGCCTTGGAAGAGACCCAGTACTTC.

The chain recombines TRBV11-3 with TRBJ1-1; TRBD1 is a possible D gene (6 bases). Germline CDR1 and CDR2: SGHNT and YENEEA. CDR3 size: 16 residues. V gave up 6 bases and J gave up 4 bases, with 21 bases separating them. The CDR3 DNA sequence: TGTGCCAGCAGTCTCTTCAGGTTTGGGGGCGGCACTGAAGCTTTCTTT. This translates into CASSLFRFGGGTEAFF.

This clone appeared once. The rearrangement joins TRBV27 to TRBJ2-5; perhaps TRBD1 as D (6 bases). CDR3 length equals 15 residues. Trimming cost V 5 bases and J 2 bases, with 15 bases left between them. Germline values: CDR1 MNHEY, CDR2 SMNVEV (reference sequence). The CDR3 nucleotides are TGTGCCAGCAGTCCCCCTTGGACAGAGCAAGAGACCCAGTACTTC. Protein product: CASSPPWTEQETQYF.

This chain joins TRBV5-1 and TRBJ2-7; D might be TRBD1 or TRBD2, each matching 5 bases. Germline CDR1 reads SGHRS; CDR2 reads YFSETQ. This CDR3 is 15 amino acids long. Trimming cost V 3 bases and J 1 base, with 14 bases left between them. As DNA, the CDR3 is TGCGCCAGCAGCTGGGGGACGGTGGCTTCCTACGAGCAGTACTTC. Protein product: CASSWGTVASYEQYF.

This chain joins TRBV5-1 and TRBJ2-1; D is unclear. The CDR3 runs 15 residues. Trimming shortened V by 0 bases and J by 3 bases, and 10 bases separated the two germline ends. The V gene's germline CDR1 is SGHRS and CDR2 YFSETQ. DNA of the CDR3: TGCGCCAGCAGCTTGGACAATGCCCTCTACAATGAGCAGTTCTTC. It specifies CASSLDNALYNEQFF.

A single count supports this clone. The chain couples TRBV5-4 to TRBJ2-1, with TRBD2 matching 7 bases. From germline, CDR1 is SGHNT and CDR2 YYREEE (reference sequence). The V and J ends lost 1 base and 6 bases, in that order; junction bases with no gene match: 7. This CDR3 has 15 amino acids. CDR3 amino acids: CASSLRLAPFNEQFF. DNA for the CDR3: TGTGCCAGCAGCTTGCGACTAGCCCCCTTCAATGAGCAGTTCTTC. Complete variable domain (other parts from reference TRBV5-4 and TRBJ2-1): ETGVTQSPTHLIKTRGQQVTLRCSSQSGHNTVSWYQQALGQGPQFIFQYYREEENGRGNFPPRFSGLQFPNYSSELNVNALELDDSALYLCASSLRLAPFNEQFFGPGTRLTVL.

The chain couples TRBV10-3 to TRBJ2-7; D gene unclear. CDR1 ENHRY and CDR2 SYGVKD come from the germline V gene. This CDR3 is 14 amino acids long. V lost 0 bases and J lost 2, with 8 bases in between. CDR3 residues: CAISESTETYEQYF. The CDR3 nucleotides are TGTGCCATCAGTGAGTCGACGGAGACCTACGAGCAGTACTTC.

The chain is built from TRBV21-1 and TRBJ1-1; the table assigns TRBD1, which was not confirmed against the DNA. TRBV21-1 corresponds to a pseudogene. This CDR3 comprises 14 residues. CDR3 loop: CASRQDRDRVEAFF. The DNA of the CDR3 is TGTGCCAGCAGACAGGACCGGGACAGGGTAGAAGCTTTCTTT.

The V and J genes are TRBV21-1 and TRBJ2-5; no check of the table's D call, TRBD2, against the DNA was made. TRBV21-1 has pseudogene status. The CDR3 consists of 15 residues. CDR3 sequence (DNA): TGTGCCAGCAGCAGGGATAGCGGGAGGTCAGAGACCCAGTACTTC. Amino acid sequence: CASSRDSGRSETQYF.

CDR3 coding DNA: TGTGCCAGCAGTTTTCAGGGGGTGAGCTACGAGCAGTACTTC. Encoded protein: CASSFQGVSYEQYF. The chain uses TRBV27 and TRBJ2-7; 7 nucleotides align to TRBD1. CDR1 MNHEY and CDR2 SMNVEV come from the germline V gene (reference sequence). V gave up 3 bases and J gave up 3 bases; unmatched junction bases: 5. This CDR3 has 14 amino acids.